These 18 T cell receptor beta chains share one sample of origin, sequenced in a study of response to subunit inactivated influenza vaccine. Via MiXCR, TCRdb re-called the RT-PCR reads, giving one row per CDR3 protein. The repertoire holds under 550,000 distinct CDR3 sequences, with 7.6% as singletons. The sequenced sample was PBMCs from blood, obtained around 2 years after vaccination. These TCRs come from a man between 50 and 75 years old who received an inactivated influenza vaccine.

The chain is built from TRBV3-1 and TRBJ1-2; D unresolved. The CDR3 length is 14 residues. From germline, CDR1 is LGHDT and CDR2 YNNKEL (reference sequence). The ends were cut back, 6 bases at V and 6 bases at J, with 17 bases in the middle. The CDR3 sequence is CASSLQTGWDGYTF. In DNA, the CDR3 is TGTGCCAGCAGTCTCCAGACGGGCTGGGATGGCTACACCTTC.

This clonotype has only a few counts. The rearrangement uses TRBV11-2 and TRBJ2-5, with TRBD2 matching 9 bases. The CDR3 has 16 amino acids. Germline-derived CDR1 and CDR2 are SGHAT and FQNNGV. V gave up 3 bases and J gave up 1 base; unmatched junction bases: 6. Here the CDR3 reads CASSLDQTSGQETQYF. For the CDR3, the DNA is TGTGCCAGCAGCTTGGACCAGACTAGCGGCCAAGAGACCCAGTACTTC.

The chain carries TRBV6-2 or TRBV6-3 and TRBJ2-7; D is perhaps TRBD1 (5 bases). Germline lookup yields CDR1 MNHEY and CDR2 SVGEGT. Trimming shortened V by 8 bases and J by 1 base, and 12 bases separated the two germline ends. This CDR3 has 13 amino acids. The CDR3 DNA follows: TGTGCCAGCTCTCAGGGCAAATCCTACGAGCAGTACTTC. Its translation is CASSQGKSYEQYF.

This clonotype was counted at least ten times. The gene calls are TRBV5-1 and TRBJ1-2; TRBD1 agrees at 8 bases. J gave up 5 bases and V 4 bases, and 4 bases lay outside the gene matches. This CDR3 region has 13 residues. Germline V CDR1 and CDR2: SGHRS, YFSETQ. The DNA for the CDR3 is TGCGCCAGCAGCCTGGACAGGGAGTATGGCTACACCTTC. The encoded protein is CASSLDREYGYTF.

This clonotype was counted a few times. V gene TRBV5-6 combines with J gene TRBJ2-7, with TRBD1 as a possible D gene (5 bases). Trimming stripped 0 bases from V and 4 bases from J, with 17 bases between. The germline V gene has CDR1 SGHDT and CDR2 YYEEEE. The CDR3 loop spans 16 amino acids. For the CDR3, the DNA is TGTGCCAGCAGCTTGGGGGGCACGCGTTCGGGTTACGAGCAGTACTTC. It specifies CASSLGGTRSGYEQYF. Variable domain in full (rest from reference TRBV5-6 and TRBJ2-7): DAGVTQSPTHLIKTRGQQVTLRCSPKSGHDTVSWYQQALGQGPQFIFQYYEEEERQRGNFPDRFSGHQFPNYSSELNVNALLLGDSALYLCASSLGGTRSGYEQYFGPGTRLTVT.

This clonotype has just a few counts. The chain uses TRBV5-1 and TRBJ2-1, with 12 bases matching TRBD1. This CDR3 region has 18 residues. With V trimmed by 9 bases and J by 0 bases, 13 bases remained unmatched. Per germline, CDR1 SGHRS and CDR2 YFSETQ. The chain's CDR3 is CATKGQGASNSSYNEQFF. Here the CDR3 DNA reads TGCGCCACCAAGGGACAGGGGGCATCTAACAGCTCCTACAATGAGCAGTTCTTC.

The sample holds many counts of this clonotype. V is TRBV24-1 and J is TRBJ2-1; a possible D gene is TRBD2 (5 bases). Germline V gives CDR1 KGHDR, CDR2 SFDVKD. V lost 3 bases, J lost 0 bases, and 11 bases lay in between. The CDR3 has 16 residues. This CDR3 is CATSDPSGTSYNEQFF. The CDR3, as DNA: TGTGCCACCAGTGATCCATCGGGAACCTCCTACAATGAGCAGTTCTTC.

Many counts were recorded for this clonotype. In DNA form, the CDR3 reads TGTGCCAGCAGCCCGCTGACGACTGGGGCCAACGTCCTGACTTTC. This codes for CASSPLTTGANVLTF. The V gene is TRBV11-2, the J gene TRBJ2-6; no reliable D call. The CDR3 runs to 15 residues. Between the trimmed V and J ends, which lost 5 bases and 2 bases, there was a span of 10 bases. Germline V CDR1 and CDR2: SGHAT, FQNNGV.

This chain uses TRBV6-1 with TRBJ2-2; weak D call: TRBD2 (5 bases). Germline V gene lookup returns CDR1 MNHNS and CDR2 SASEGT. The CDR3 consists of 16 residues. The V and J ends lost 6 bases and 3 bases respectively, with 17 bases between them. The CDR3 DNA sequence: TGTGCCAGCAGCCGGACTCCGGGGAAGGACACCGGGGAGCTGTTTTTT. This gives the protein CASSRTPGKDTGELFF.

This rearrangement joins TRBV28 to TRBJ1-4, with D uncertain. This CDR3 is built from 15 residues. From germline, CDR1 is MDHEN and CDR2 SYDVKM. V lost 7 bases, J lost 0 bases, and 12 bases lay in between. CDR3 protein: CASTLEIATNEKLFF. In nucleotides, the CDR3 is TGTGCCAGCACCCTTGAAATCGCAACTAATGAAAAACTGTTTTTT.

This clonotype came up a few times. This CDR3 is CASRVGPNTEAFF. The DNA for the CDR3 is TGTGCCAGCAGAGTAGGACCGAACACTGAAGCTTTCTTT. The chain joins TRBV6-6 to TRBJ1-1; D gene unclear. This CDR3 is built from 13 residues. Trimming left V 6 bases short and J 1 base short, with 9 bases between. Germline V lookup: CDR1 MNHNY, CDR2 SVGAGI (reference sequence).

The chain carries TRBV9 and TRBJ2-7, with 9 bases aligning to TRBD2. CDR3 size: 15 residues. Germline CDR1 is SGDLS and CDR2 is YYNGEE. V lost 4 bases to trimming and J lost 5 bases; unmatched junction nucleotides: 10. The CDR3 is CASSPSLLAGDEQYF. CDR3 nucleotide sequence: TGTGCCAGCAGCCCCTCTTTACTAGCGGGTGACGAGCAGTACTTC.

This clonotype showed up many times. The V call is TRBV27, the J call TRBJ2-3; 9 bases are shared with TRBD2. Germline-derived CDR1 and CDR2 are MNHEY and SMNVEV (reference sequence). Trimming at V came to 0 bases and at J to 0 bases, leaving 7 bases not matched to a gene. The CDR3 consists of 18 residues. The CDR3 spells CASSLSLAGPMSTDTQYF. The CDR3 DNA follows: TGTGCCAGCAGTTTATCCCTAGCGGGGCCGATGAGCACAGATACGCAGTATTTT.

The table lists this clonotype with many counts. The chain combines TRBV6-5 with TRBJ2-5; maybe TRBD2 (7 bases). The V end lost 0 bases, the J end lost 0 bases, and 11 bases lay between the germline ends. CDR1 and CDR2 (germline): MNHEY, SVGAGI. The CDR3 covers 16 residues. CDR3 protein: CASSYSGGRYQETQYF. The CDR3, as DNA: TGTGCCAGCAGTTACTCCGGGGGGCGGTACCAAGAGACCCAGTACTTC.

A few counts support this clonotype. This chain uses TRBV2 with TRBJ2-7; 9 nucleotides line up with TRBD1. Germline-derived CDR1 and CDR2 are SNHLY and FYNNEI. This CDR3 has 15 residues. After removal of 6 bases from V and 5 bases from J, the junction contained 11 bases not matched to a gene. Written as DNA, the CDR3 is TGTGCCAGCAGGGCCTGGACAGGGGTTTCTGACGAGCAGTACTTC. It encodes CASRAWTGVSDEQYF.

Many counts were recorded for this clonotype. This chain uses TRBV20-1 with TRBJ2-7; 9 bases map to TRBD2. This CDR3 is built from 14 residues. Per the germline V gene, CDR1 is DFQATT and CDR2 is SNEGSKA (reference sequence). V was pared by 3 bases and J by 5 bases, with 8 bases of the junction left unmatched. The CDR3 is CSASSSGIADEQYF. The CDR3 DNA follows: TGCAGTGCTAGTTCTAGCGGGATTGCAGACGAGCAGTACTTC.

The sample holds many counts of this clonotype. V gene TRBV5-6 combines with J gene TRBJ2-2; a weak D match, TRBD1 (6 bases). Germline V gives CDR1 SGHDT, CDR2 YYEEEE. The CDR3 sequence is 15 residues long. The V and J ends lost 4 bases and 4 bases respectively, with 14 bases between them. The CDR3 protein is CASSPFLGGTGELFF. The DNA of the CDR3 is TGTGCCAGCAGCCCATTTTTAGGGGGCACCGGGGAGCTGTTTTTT.

This clonotype was detected ten times or more. The V gene is TRBV10-3, the J gene TRBJ2-3, with TRBD2 identical over 7 bases. CDR3 size: 14 residues. J gave up 2 bases and V 5 bases, and 4 bases lay outside the gene matches. CDR1 and CDR2 (germline): ENHRY, SYGVKD. As DNA, the CDR3 is TGTGCCATCAGTCCAAGCGGGGACACAGATACGCAGTATTTT. Its translation: CAISPSGDTDTQYF.